These 14 T cell receptor beta chains originate from one sample sequenced in a study of blood T cell repertoires in COVID-19. Measured with immunoSEQ multiplex PCR; TCRdb has only the in-frame clones, and not every one. This table holds under 200,000 clones, around 83% found once. Sequencing was performed on peripheral blood. The receptors derive from a human donor in a cohort sampled during active COVID-19.

V is TRBV10-1 and J is TRBJ2-5; weak D call: TRBD2 (6 bases). This CDR3 has 15 residues. Germline assignment: CDR1 WNHNN and CDR2 SYGVQD (reference sequence). Trimming pared 0 bases from V and 1 base from J, leaving 9 bases between. CDR3: CASSESEGTQETQYF. CDR3 in DNA: TGCGCCAGCAGTGAGTCGGAGGGGACCCAAGAGACCCAGTACTTC.

This clone was counted once. Mismatch with germline at one junction end may stem from a read error. The chain uses TRBV7-7 and TRBJ2-7; D possibly corresponds to TRBD2 (6 bases). CDR1 SSHAT and CDR2 FNYEAQ come from the germline V gene (reference sequence). This CDR3 is built from 15 residues. The CDR3 nucleotides are TGTGCTAGCAGCTTAGCGACCGGGGGAGTAAACGAGCAGTACTTC. Protein product: CASSLATGGVNEQYF.

The DNA for the CDR3 is TGTGCCAGCGGACCGACAGGGGACAACACCGGGGAGCTGTTTTTT. Protein: CASGPTGDNTGELFF. The rearrangement uses TRBV6-4 and TRBJ2-2, with 8 bases matching TRBD1. The junction had 7 bases not matched to a gene; V was cut back by 8 bases and J by 2 bases. The germline V gene has CDR1 MRHNA and CDR2 SNTAGT. The CDR3 has 15 residues.

This clone was seen a handful of times. The chain couples TRBV6-6 to TRBJ1-5; D uncertain. The germline V gene encodes CDR1 MNHNY and CDR2 SVGAGI (reference sequence). V was shortened by 6 bases and J by 5 bases, with 17 bases between the two germline ends. This CDR3 spans 15 amino acids. The CDR3 bases are TGTGCCAGCAGCCCCCTTCATATACTGGATCAGCCCCAGCATTTT. Residues: CASSPLHILDQPQHF.

This sequence joins TRBV25-1 and TRBJ2-5, with 8 bases fitting TRBD1. V was pared by 5 bases and J by 1 base, with 6 bases of the junction left unmatched. This CDR3 has 15 amino acids. CDR1 MGHDK and CDR2 SYGVNS come from the germline V gene. The CDR3 DNA reads TGTGCCAGCAGTATAACCGGGACAGGCCAAGAGACCCAGTACTTC. Translated, it gives CASSITGTGQETQYF.

V and J are TRBV11-1 and TRBJ2-7, with 7 bases identical to TRBD2. This CDR3 comprises 13 residues. The germline V gene encodes CDR1 SGHAT and CDR2 FQDESV (reference sequence). V lost 2 bases, J lost 5 bases, and 3 bases stayed unmatched. CDR3 residues: CASSLNSGDEQYF. CDR3 DNA sequence: TGTGCCAGCAGCTTAAACAGCGGGGACGAGCAGTACTTC.

This rearrangement joins TRBV6-2 or TRBV6-3 to TRBJ1-2; TRBD1 matches at 7 bases. Trimming removed 4 bases from V and 3 bases from J; junction bases left unmatched: 5. This CDR3 is built from 14 residues. Germline V gene sequence: CDR1 MNHEY, CDR2 SVGEGT. This CDR3 reads CASSSSGQHYGYTF. In DNA form, the CDR3 reads TGTGCCAGCAGTTCCTCGGGACAGCACTATGGCTACACCTTC.

This chain connects TRBV3-1 (or the pseudogene TRBV3-2) to TRBJ2-7, with a tentative D call TRBD2 (5 bases). CDR1 is LGHDT and CDR2 is YNNKEL in the germline V gene (reference sequence). V dropped 4 bases and J dropped 2 bases, with 24 bases sitting between them. CDR3 length: 18 residues. CDR3 protein: CASSPQTTTVRPTYEQYF. CDR3 nucleotides: TGTGCCAGCAGCCCGCAAACGACTACGGTCAGACCAACCTACGAGCAGTACTTC.

This clone was seen just once. This sequence joins TRBV28 and TRBJ2-7; a weak D match, TRBD2 (6 bases). Germline lookup yields CDR1 MDHEN and CDR2 SYDVKM. CDR3 length: 14 amino acids. The V gene lost 3 bases and the J gene lost 3 bases, with 12 bases spanning the gap. CDR3 sequence: CASSFVGLLYEQYF. The CDR3 DNA is TGTGCCAGCAGTTTTGTGGGACTCCTCTACGAGCAGTACTTC.

J is TRBJ2-7 and V is TRBV15; D perhaps matches TRBD2 (6 bases). The V and J ends lost 3 bases and 7 bases respectively, with 16 bases between them. CDR1 is LNHNV and CDR2 is YYDKDF in the germline V gene (reference sequence). The CDR3 has 14 residues. The CDR3 nucleotides are TGTGCCACCAGCAGGACCTTGGAGGGAGGTGAGCAGTACTTC. Translated, it gives CATSRTLEGGEQYF.

The chain recombines TRBV4-1 with TRBJ2-7; 10 bases map to TRBD2. Germline trimming cut 1 base from V and 4 bases from J; bases unmatched to any gene: 4. CDR3 length equals 15 residues. Germline V gene data show CDR1 as MGHRA and CDR2 as YSYEKL. This chain's CDR3 is CASSQGLAGVYEQYF. The CDR3 DNA is TGCGCCAGCAGCCAAGGCCTAGCGGGAGTTTACGAGCAGTACTTC.

On this clone: The junction shows a germline mismatch at one end, possibly a read error. This rearrangement joins TRBV4-1 to TRBJ1-5; D possibly corresponds to TRBD1 (5 bases). Germline V CDR1 and CDR2: MGHRA, YSYEKL. CDR3 length: 17 residues. The CDR3: CTSSHGEGKVSNQPQHF. The CDR3 coding sequence is TGCACCAGCAGCCATGGGGAGGGGAAGGTTAGCAATCAGCCCCAGCATTTT.

This clone was found once. This sequence joins TRBV5-1 and TRBJ2-7; 13 bases align to TRBD2. J lost 4 bases, V lost 4 bases, and 5 bases had no gene match. From germline, CDR1 is SGHRS and CDR2 YFSETQ. The CDR3 loop spans 15 amino acids. CDR3 nucleotides: TGCGCCAGCAGCGTAAGACTAGCGGGGGGATACGAGCAGTACTTC. Translated, it gives CASSVRLAGGYEQYF.

The V and J genes are TRBV6-2 or TRBV6-3 and TRBJ1-5; no reliable D call. Trimming shortened V by 5 bases and J by 1 base, and 18 bases separated the two germline ends. Germline loops: CDR1 MNHEY, CDR2 SVGEGT. The CDR3 loop spans 17 amino acids. The CDR3 DNA reads as TGTGCCAGCAGTCCAGACATGGTCCGGCTCAGCAATCAGCCCCAGCATTTT. Translation: CASSPDMVRLSNQPQHF.